What follows is one T cell receptor (beta chain) and its context. This CDR3 comprises 12 residues. The germline gives CDR1 MGHRA, CDR2 YSYEKL. V was trimmed by 9 bases and J by 6 bases, leaving 14 bases between them. The repertoire was sequenced with immunoSEQ multiplex PCR; TCRdb's copy has only in-frame clones and lacks some. The sample lists 150,000 or so clones, around 90% seen once, with under 9% in the top ten. This record comes from a study of control samples from healthy donors and cancer patients. The sequenced material came from blood. The source of this sequence is a man between 18 and 29 years old in good health. The chain has TRBV4-1 and TRBJ1-1, with a tentative D call TRBD1 (5 bases). CDR3 sequence: CASKQEDAEAFF. DNA of the CDR3: TGCGCCAGTAAACAGGAGGACGCTGAAGCTTTCTTT.